The sample holds one count of the clone carrying this T cell receptor beta chain. This entry belongs to a study of blood T cell repertoires in COVID-19. Study in general: Italy, Spain and the United States were the sources of the convalescent and acute COVID-19 samples. PBMCs, B-cell-depleted T cells, or T cells provided the cDNA or gDNA that made up the material.

In the authors' methods: From reference gene primer amplification, estimates of nucleated cell counts were derived. The method was immunoSEQ multiplex PCR; TCRdb's version includes in-frame clones alone and lacks a portion of them. V, J and clone size derive from that table, while D and trimming were established from the DNA sequence. The data hold 65,000 to 75,000 clones, with roughly 80% observed a single time. The sequence was collected from a woman over 75 with acute or convalescent COVID-19. Sequencing was performed on peripheral blood.

CDR3 sequence (DNA): TGTGCCAGCAGCCCAAGCGGGACTGGAAACACTGAAGCTTTCTTT. It encodes CASSPSGTGNTEAFF. This sequence joins TRBV4-2 and TRBJ1-1, with D tentatively TRBD1 (5 bases). Germline-derived CDR1 and CDR2 are LGHNA and YNFKEQ. This CDR3 is 15 amino acids long. V was pared by 4 bases and J by 2 bases, with 14 bases between.